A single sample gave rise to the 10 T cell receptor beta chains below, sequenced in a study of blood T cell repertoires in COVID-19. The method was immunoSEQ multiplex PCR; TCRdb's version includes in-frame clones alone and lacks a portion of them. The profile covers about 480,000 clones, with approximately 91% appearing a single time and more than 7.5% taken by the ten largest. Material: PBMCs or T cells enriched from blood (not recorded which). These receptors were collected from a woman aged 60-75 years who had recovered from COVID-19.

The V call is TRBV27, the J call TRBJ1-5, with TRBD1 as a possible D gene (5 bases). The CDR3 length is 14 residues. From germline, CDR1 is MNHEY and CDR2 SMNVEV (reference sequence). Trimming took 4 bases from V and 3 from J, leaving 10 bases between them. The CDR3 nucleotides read TGTGCCAGCAGTTCGCGCAGGGCCAATCAGCCCCAGCATTTT. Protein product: CASSSRRANQPQHF.

For the CDR3, the DNA is TGTGCCAGCAGTGAACGAACCGGGACAGGGCAAGAGACCCAGTACTTC. Translating gives CASSERTGTGQETQYF. The chain links TRBV6-1 to TRBJ2-5; 9 bases map to TRBD1. Germline V gene data show CDR1 as MNHNS and CDR2 as SASEGT. V was clipped by 2 bases and J by 2 bases; unmatched bases: 6. This CDR3 has 16 residues.

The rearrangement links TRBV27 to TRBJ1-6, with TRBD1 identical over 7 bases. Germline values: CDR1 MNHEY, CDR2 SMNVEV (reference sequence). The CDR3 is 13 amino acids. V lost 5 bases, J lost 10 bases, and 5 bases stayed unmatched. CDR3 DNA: TGTGCCAGCAGTACACACAGGGGATCACCCCTCCACTTT. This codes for CASSTHRGSPLHF.

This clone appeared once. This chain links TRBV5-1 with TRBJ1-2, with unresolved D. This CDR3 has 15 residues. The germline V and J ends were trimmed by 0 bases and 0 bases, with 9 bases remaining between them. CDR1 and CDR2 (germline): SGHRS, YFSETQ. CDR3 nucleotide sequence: TGCGCCAGCAGCTTGGGGGCCGTGCCTAACTATGGCTACACCTTC. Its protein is CASSLGAVPNYGYTF.

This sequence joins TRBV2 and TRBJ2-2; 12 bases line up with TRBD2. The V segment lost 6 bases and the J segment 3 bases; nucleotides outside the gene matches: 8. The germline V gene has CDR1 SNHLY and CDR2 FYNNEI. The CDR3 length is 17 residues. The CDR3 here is CASSPTRLAGDTGELFF. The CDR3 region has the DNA TGTGCCAGCAGCCCCACCAGACTAGCGGGGGACACCGGGGAGCTGTTTTTT.

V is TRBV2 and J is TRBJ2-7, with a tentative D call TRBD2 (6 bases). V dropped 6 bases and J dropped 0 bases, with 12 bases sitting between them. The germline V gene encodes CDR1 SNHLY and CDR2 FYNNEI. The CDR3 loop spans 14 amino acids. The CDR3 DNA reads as TGTGCCAGCAGGGGAGGCAGCGGCTCCTACGAGCAGTACGTC. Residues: CASRGGSGSYEQYV.

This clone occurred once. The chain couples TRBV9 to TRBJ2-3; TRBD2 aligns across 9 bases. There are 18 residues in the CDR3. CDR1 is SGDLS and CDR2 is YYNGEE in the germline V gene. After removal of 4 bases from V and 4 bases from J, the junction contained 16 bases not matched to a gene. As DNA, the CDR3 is TGTGCCAGCAGCAGAATAATGTCAGCGGGGGGTTTAGCAGATACGCAGTATTTT. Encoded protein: CASSRIMSAGGLADTQYF.

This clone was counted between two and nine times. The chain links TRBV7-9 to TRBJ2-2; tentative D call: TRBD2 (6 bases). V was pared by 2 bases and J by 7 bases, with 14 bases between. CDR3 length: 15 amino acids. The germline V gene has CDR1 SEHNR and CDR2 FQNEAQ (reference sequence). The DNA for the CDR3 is TGTGCCAGCAGCTTAAGCGATTGGGGAGGCGGGGAGCTGTTTTTT. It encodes CASSLSDWGGGELFF.

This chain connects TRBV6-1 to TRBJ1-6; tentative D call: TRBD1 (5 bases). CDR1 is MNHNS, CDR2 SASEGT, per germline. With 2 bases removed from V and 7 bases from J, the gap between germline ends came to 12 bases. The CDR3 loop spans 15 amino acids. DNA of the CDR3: TGTGCCAGCAGTGAACGGTCAGGGCGAAATTCACCCCTCCACTTT. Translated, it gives CASSERSGRNSPLHF.

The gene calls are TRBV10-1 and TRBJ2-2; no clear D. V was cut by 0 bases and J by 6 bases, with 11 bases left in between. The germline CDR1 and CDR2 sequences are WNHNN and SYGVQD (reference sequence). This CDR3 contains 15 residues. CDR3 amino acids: CASSESRIVPGELFF. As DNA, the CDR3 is TGCGCCAGCAGTGAGTCGAGAATAGTCCCCGGGGAGCTGTTTTTT.